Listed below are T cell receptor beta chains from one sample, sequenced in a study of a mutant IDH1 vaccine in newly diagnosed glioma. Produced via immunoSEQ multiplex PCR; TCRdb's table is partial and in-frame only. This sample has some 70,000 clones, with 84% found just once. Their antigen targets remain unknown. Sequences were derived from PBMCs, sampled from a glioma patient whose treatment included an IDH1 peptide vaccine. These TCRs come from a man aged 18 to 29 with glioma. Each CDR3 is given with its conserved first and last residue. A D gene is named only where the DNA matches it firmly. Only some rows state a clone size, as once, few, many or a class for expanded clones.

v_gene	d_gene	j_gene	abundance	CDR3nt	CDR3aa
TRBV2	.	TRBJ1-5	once	TGTGCCAGCAGTTACTGGGCAGGGGATTATAGCAATCAGCCCCAGCATTTT	CASSYWAGDYSNQPQHF
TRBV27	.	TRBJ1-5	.	TGTGCCAGCAGTCCCCTTTTCGTAGGGGCTCAGCCCCAGCATTTT	CASSPLFVGAQPQHF
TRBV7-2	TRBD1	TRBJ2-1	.	TGTGCCAGCAGCGCGGACAGGGGAAGCTACAATGAGCAGTTCTTC	CASSADRGSYNEQFF
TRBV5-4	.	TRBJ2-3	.	TGTGCCAGCAGCCACCGGCTCACAGATACGCAGTATTTT	CASSHRLTDTQYF
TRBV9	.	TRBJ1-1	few	TGTGCCAGCAGCTCCAGGACGGAAGCGAACACTGAAGCTTTCTTT	CASSSRTEANTEAFF
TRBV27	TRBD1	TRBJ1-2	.	TGTGCCAGCAGTCCGAACGCCCCAGACAGGGAGCCTGGCTACACCTTC	CASSPNAPDREPGYTF
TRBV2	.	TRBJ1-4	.	TGTGCCAGCAGTGACGACTCTCCCGGTGAAAAACTGTTTTTT	CASSDDSPGEKLFF
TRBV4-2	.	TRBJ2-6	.	TGTGCCAGCAGCCAAGATCGGGCCTCTGGGGCCAACGTCCTGACTTTC	CASSQDRASGANVLTF
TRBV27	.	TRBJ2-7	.	TGTGCCAGCAGTTTATCGCCCACCTACGAGCAGTACTTC	CASSLSPTYEQYF
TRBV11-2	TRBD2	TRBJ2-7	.	TGTGCCAGCAGCCCTAGCGGGATGGTCTACGAGCAGTACTTC	CASSPSGMVYEQYF
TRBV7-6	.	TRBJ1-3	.	TGTGCCAGCAGCCCTACAGAGAGCTCTGGAAACACCATATATTTT	CASSPTESSGNTIYF
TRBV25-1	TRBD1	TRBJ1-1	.	TGTGCCAGCACCACTCAGGGGGCGGTGAACACTGAAGCTTTCTTT	CASTTQGAVNTEAFF
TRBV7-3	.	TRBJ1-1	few	TGTGCCAGCAGCTTAACGATAGGAAGTTATACTGAAGCTTTCTTT	CASSLTIGSYTEAFF
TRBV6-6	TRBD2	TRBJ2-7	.	TGTGCCAGCAGCCGAGCCTGGGGCGGGGGGGGTTACGAGCAGTACTTC	CASSRAWGGGGYEQYF
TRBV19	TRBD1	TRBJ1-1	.	TGTGCCAGTTTAACTACAGGGGGCCGGAACACTGAAGCTTTCTTT	CASLTTGGRNTEAFF
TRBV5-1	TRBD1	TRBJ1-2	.	TGCGCCAGCAGCTTGGAGCGGCAGGGGGCGCGGGGCTACACCTTC	CASSLERQGARGYTF
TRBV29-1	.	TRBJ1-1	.	TGCAGCGTCGTTCAGGGCGGCACTGAAGCTTTCTTT	CSVVQGGTEAFF
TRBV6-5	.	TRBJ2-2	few	TGTATGGTCCGGGGGGCCGCGAACACCGGGGAGCTGTTTTTT	CMVRGAANTGELFF
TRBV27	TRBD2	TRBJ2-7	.	TGTGCCAGCAGTTTAGGGGCAGGACTAGCCCGTCGGGTGGACGAGCAGTACTTC	CASSLGAGLARRVDEQYF
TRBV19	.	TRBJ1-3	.	TGTGCCAGTAGTGGAACAGGGAAGAGGACTGGAAACACCATATATTTT	CASSGTGKRTGNTIYF
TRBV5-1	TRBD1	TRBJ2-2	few	TGCGCCAGCACGTCGGACAGGTCCATCGGGGAGCTGTTTTTT	CASTSDRSIGELFF
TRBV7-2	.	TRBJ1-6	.	TGTGCCAGCAGCCCGGGCGATATTAATTCACCCCTCCACTTT	CASSPGDINSPLHF
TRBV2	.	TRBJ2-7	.	TGTGCCAGCAGTGACCTCGGGTTACCCTACGAGCAGTACTTC	CASSDLGLPYEQYF
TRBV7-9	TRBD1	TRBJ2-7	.	TGTGCCAGCAGCTCCCAGACAGGGGCCAACGAGCAGTACTTC	CASSSQTGANEQYF
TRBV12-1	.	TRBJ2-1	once	TGTGCCAGCAGCGTCCCCGGGACTAGCGGGGGGTTGGAGCAGTTCTTC	CASSVPGTSGGLEQFF
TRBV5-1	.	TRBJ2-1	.	TGCGCCAGCAGCTTGGGGTTCGGGACCTACAATGAGCAGTTCTTC	CASSLGFGTYNEQFF
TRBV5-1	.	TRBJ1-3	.	TGCGCCAGCAGCGTTAGCTCTGGAAACACCATATATTTT	CASSVSSGNTIYF
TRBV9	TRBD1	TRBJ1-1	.	TGTGCCAGCAGCGTAGAGTTAGGACAGGGTAGGACTGAAGCTTTCTTT	CASSVELGQGRTEAFF
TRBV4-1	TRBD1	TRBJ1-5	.	TGCGCCAGCAGCCTCGACAGGGGAGGAGGACAGCCCCAGCATTTT	CASSLDRGGGQPQHF
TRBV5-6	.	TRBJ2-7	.	TGTGCCAGCAGTCTGGAAGGATGGGCGTTGCAGTACTTC	CASSLEGWALQYF
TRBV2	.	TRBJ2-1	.	TGTGCCAGCAGTGCGGGCGGGGACCTCTCCTACAATGAGCAGTTCTTC	CASSAGGDLSYNEQFF
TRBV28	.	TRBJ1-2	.	TGTGCCAGCAGTCGGTCCGGGACGGTAAACTATGGCTACACCTTC	CASSRSGTVNYGYTF
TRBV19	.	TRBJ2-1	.	TGTGCCAGTAGTATTCCCGGGCCCCTCGCCTACAATGAGCAGTTCTTC	CASSIPGPLAYNEQFF
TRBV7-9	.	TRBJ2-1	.	TGTGCCAGCAGCCGAATAGGGAGCTCCTACAATGAGCAGTTCTTC	CASSRIGSSYNEQFF
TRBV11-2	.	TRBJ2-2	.	TGTGCCAGCAGCTTAGATTCAGGGTTCGGGGAGCTGTTTTTT	CASSLDSGFGELFF
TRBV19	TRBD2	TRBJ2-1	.	TGTGCCAGTAGTTTTACTAGCGGGAGGGCCCATGAGCAGTTCTTC	CASSFTSGRAHEQFF
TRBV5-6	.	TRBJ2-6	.	TGTGCCAGCTCCGACACGACCTCGAGCTCTGGGGCCAACGTCCTGACTTTC	CASSDTTSSSGANVLTF
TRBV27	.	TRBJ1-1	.	TGTGCCAGCAGTCCAATAACGAGAGTCGCTGAAGCTTTCTTT	CASSPITRVAEAFF
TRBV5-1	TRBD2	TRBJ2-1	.	TGCGCCAGCAGCTTGGCCCCTAGCGGAGGATACAATGAGCAGTTCTTC	CASSLAPSGGYNEQFF
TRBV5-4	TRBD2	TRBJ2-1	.	TGTGCCAGCAGCCCCGGAGCGGGGGATTCCTACAATGAGCAGTTCTTC	CASSPGAGDSYNEQFF
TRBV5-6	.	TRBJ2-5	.	TGTGCCAGCAGCGTCCGCAGGACAGAGACCCAGTACTTC	CASSVRRTETQYF
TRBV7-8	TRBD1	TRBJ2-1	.	TGTGCCAGCAGCTGGTGGACAGGACCCCCCTACAATGAGCAGTTCTTC	CASSWWTGPPYNEQFF
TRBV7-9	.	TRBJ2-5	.	TGTGCCAGCAGCTTAGGACAGCTACAAGAGACCCAGTACTTC	CASSLGQLQETQYF
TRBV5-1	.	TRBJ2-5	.	TGCGCCAGCAGCTTGGGGTCCGGAGGCGGTCAAGAGACCCAGTACTTC	CASSLGSGGGQETQYF
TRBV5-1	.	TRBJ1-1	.	TGCGCCAGCAGCATAGACTTTTCAGGGCGGAACACTGAAGCTTTCTTT	CASSIDFSGRNTEAFF
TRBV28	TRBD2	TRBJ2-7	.	TGTGCCAGCAGTTTCGCGGGAGGTCGCTCCTACGAGCAGTACTTC	CASSFAGGRSYEQYF
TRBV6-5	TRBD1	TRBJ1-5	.	TGTGCCAGCAGGGCAGGGGGTAGCAATCAGCCCCAGCATTTT	CASRAGGSNQPQHF
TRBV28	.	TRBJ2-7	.	TGTGCCAGCAGTTTAGGCCTCCTAGGGGGAAGGGCCTACGAGCAGTACTTC	CASSLGLLGGRAYEQYF
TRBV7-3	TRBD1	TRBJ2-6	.	TGTGCCAGCAGGAGACAGGGAAACTCTGGGGCCAACGTCCTGACTTTC	CASRRQGNSGANVLTF
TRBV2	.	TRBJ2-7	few	TGTGCCTCTCAGGGGCAGTTCTCCTACGAGCAGTACTTC	CASQGQFSYEQYF
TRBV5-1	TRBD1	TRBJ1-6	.	TGCGCCAGCAGCCTTGGACCGGGACAGAATAATTCACCCCTCCACTTT	CASSLGPGQNNSPLHF
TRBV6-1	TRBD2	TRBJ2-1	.	TGTGCCAGCAGGGCTAGCGGGAGTCGGGGTGAGCAGTTCTTC	CASRASGSRGEQFF
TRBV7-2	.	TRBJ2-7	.	TGTGCCAGCAGCTTAGGTATAGCGGTTCTTTCCTACGAGCGGTACTTC	CASSLGIAVLSYERYF
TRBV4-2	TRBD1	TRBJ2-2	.	TGTGCCAGCTCGGGACAGGAGAACACCGGGGAGCTGTTTTTT	CASSGQENTGELFF
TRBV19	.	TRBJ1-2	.	TGTGCCAGTAGTATCGTTCGGGGGCAGAACTATGGCTACACCTTC	CASSIVRGQNYGYTF